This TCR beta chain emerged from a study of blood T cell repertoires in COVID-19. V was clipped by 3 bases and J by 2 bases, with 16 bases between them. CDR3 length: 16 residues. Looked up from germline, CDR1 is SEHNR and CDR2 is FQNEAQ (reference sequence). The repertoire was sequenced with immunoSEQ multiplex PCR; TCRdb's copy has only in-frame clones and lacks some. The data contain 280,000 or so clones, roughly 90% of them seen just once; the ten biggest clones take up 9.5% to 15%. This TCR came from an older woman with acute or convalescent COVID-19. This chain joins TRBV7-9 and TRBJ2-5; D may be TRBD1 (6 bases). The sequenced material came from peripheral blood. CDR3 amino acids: CASSFPTGQTQETQYF. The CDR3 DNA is TGTGCCAGCAGCTTCCCTACTGGACAGACTCAAGAGACCCAGTACTTC.